These 29 T cell receptor beta chains came from one sample sequenced in a study of T cell repertoires in cytomegalovirus infection. TCRdb re-analysed the reads in MiXCR, keeping a single row per CDR3 protein. The data show 150,000 or so distinct CDR3 sequences, 23% seen once. Input material: PBMCs. These TCRs come from a human donor in good health (CMV status not recorded). Some clones in this sample may be carry-over from other donors' samples.

The chain is built from TRBV2 and TRBJ2-7; 11 bases match TRBD2. Trimming removed 6 bases from V and 2 bases from J; junction bases left unmatched: 3. Germline V gene lookup returns CDR1 SNHLY and CDR2 FYNNEI. The CDR3 contains 14 residues. DNA of the CDR3: TGTGCCAGCAGACTAGCGGGAGATGCCTACGAGCAGTACTTC. The encoded protein is CASRLAGDAYEQYF.

The chain couples TRBV7-3 to TRBJ2-1, with 9 bases lining up with TRBD2. This CDR3 comprises 14 residues. Trimming took 5 bases from V and 9 from J; bases not matched to a gene: 8. CDR1 SGHTA and CDR2 FQGTGA come from the germline V gene. The CDR3 protein is CASSQGGGVGEQFF. The CDR3 DNA sequence: TGTGCCAGCAGCCAGGGCGGGGGGGTGGGTGAGCAGTTCTTC.

The chain employs TRBV7-4 and TRBJ2-7, with 9 bases identical to TRBD1. The germline V gene has CDR1 SGHVT and CDR2 SQSDAQ. V lost 6 bases, J lost 5 bases, and 14 bases stayed unmatched. CDR3 length equals 16 residues. The CDR3 sequence is CASSLRDRVFSDEQYF. The CDR3 region has the DNA TGTGCCAGCAGTCTCCGGGACAGGGTATTTTCGGACGAGCAGTACTTC. Combining the CDR3 with reference TRBV7-4 and TRBJ2-7 gives the whole variable domain GAGVSQSPRYKVAKRGRDVALRCDSISGHVTLYWYRQTLGQGSEVLTYSQSDAQRDKSGRPSGRFSAERPERSVSTLKIQRTEQGDSAVYLCASSLRDRVFSDEQYFGPGTRLTVT.

This chain links TRBV20-1 with TRBJ1-2; D is unresolved. Per the germline V gene, CDR1 is DFQATT and CDR2 is SNEGSKA (reference sequence). This CDR3 comprises 11 residues. Deletions cut 1 base from V and 6 bases from J, with 6 bases between. This chain's CDR3 is CSARATHGYTF. In nucleotides, the CDR3 is TGCAGTGCTAGAGCGACCCATGGCTACACCTTC.

This clonotype was seen a few times. The chain has TRBV28 and TRBJ1-6; D ambiguous. Germline V gene data show CDR1 as MDHEN and CDR2 as SYDVKM. V gave up 8 bases and J gave up 6 bases, with 14 bases separating them. This CDR3 is 14 amino acids long. CDR3 in DNA: TGTGCCAGCTATCGAGACATTGGTAATTCACCCCTCCACTTT. The encoded protein is CASYRDIGNSPLHF.

This clonotype occurred a few times. The chain links TRBV10-3 to TRBJ2-4; no reliable D call. The germline gives CDR1 ENHRY, CDR2 SYGVKD. The CDR3 extends over 12 amino acids. V was trimmed by 2 bases and J by 6 bases, leaving 5 bases between them. The CDR3 bases are TGTGCCATCAGTGAGGACGTAAACATTCAGTACTTC. Translating it yields CAISEDVNIQYF.

The V gene is TRBV28, the J gene TRBJ2-5, with TRBD1 matching 8 bases. CDR3 length equals 14 residues. Looked up from germline, CDR1 is MDHEN and CDR2 is SYDVKM. V dropped 7 bases and J dropped 1; count of bases not matched to a gene: 5. The CDR3 DNA reads as TGTGCCAGCAATTCCAGGGGGCTCCAAGAGACCCAGTACTTC. This translates into CASNSRGLQETQYF. Full variable domain (outside the CDR3, taken from reference TRBV28 and TRBJ2-5): DVKVTQSSRYLVKRTGEKVFLECVQDMDHENMFWYRQDPGLGLRLIYFSYDVKMKEKGDIPEGYSVSREKKERFSLILESASTNQTSMYLCASNSRGLQETQYFGPGTRLLVL.

This clonotype appeared many times. The chain joins TRBV6-2 or TRBV6-3 to TRBJ2-1; D is perhaps TRBD1 or TRBD2 (5 bases each). Germline V gene lookup returns CDR1 MNHEY and CDR2 SVGEGT. This CDR3 contains 13 residues. V was clipped by 8 bases and J by 5 bases, with 13 bases between them. The CDR3 is CASGDQDNNEQFF. Here the CDR3 DNA reads TGTGCCAGCGGGGACCAAGACAACAATGAGCAGTTCTTC.

CDR3 in amino acids: CASGSWADTEAFF. CDR3 bases: TGTGCCAGCGGGAGTTGGGCGGACACTGAAGCTTTCTTT. The chain recombines TRBV28 with TRBJ1-1, with D unresolved. Germline V lookup: CDR1 MDHEN, CDR2 SYDVKM. The CDR3 is 13 amino acids. V was pared by 8 bases and J by 3 bases, with 13 bases between.

V and J are TRBV28 and TRBJ2-5, with 11 bases identical to TRBD1. V shed 10 bases and J 5 bases; nucleotides not matched to a gene: 9. Germline V gives CDR1 MDHEN, CDR2 SYDVKM. This CDR3 is built from 14 residues. CDR3 in DNA: TGTGCCACCGAATACCGGGACAGGGGGGAGACCCAGTACTTC. Translated: CATEYRDRGETQYF. Full variable domain (missing parts from reference TRBV28 and TRBJ2-5): DVKVTQSSRYLVKRTGEKVFLECVQDMDHENMFWYRQDPGLGLRLIYFSYDVKMKEKGDIPEGYSVSREKKERFSLILESASTNQTSMYLCATEYRDRGETQYFGPGTRLLVL.

The V and J genes are TRBV2 and TRBJ1-5; D gene unclear. CDR1 is SNHLY and CDR2 is FYNNEI in the germline V gene. V was clipped by 6 bases and J by 6 bases, with 15 bases between them. The CDR3 length is 14 residues. The CDR3 region has the DNA TGTGCCAGCAGGGCAGATTCGGTTCGTCAGCCCCAGCATTTT. Amino acid sequence: CASRADSVRQPQHF.

The V and J genes are TRBV4-3 and TRBJ2-1; TRBD1 agrees at 9 bases. There are 14 residues in the CDR3. V trimming: 1 base; J trimming: 8 bases; junction bases outside the gene matches: 3. The V gene's germline CDR1 is LGHNA and CDR2 YSLEER. DNA for the CDR3: TGCGCCAGCAGCCAAGGGGACAGGGTTGATGAGCAGTTCTTC. The encoded protein is CASSQGDRVDEQFF.

V and J are TRBV5-4 and TRBJ2-7, with D perhaps matching TRBD1 (5 bases). V was trimmed by 0 bases and J by 5 bases, leaving 15 bases between them. Germline-derived CDR1 and CDR2 are SGHNT and YYREEE (reference sequence). The CDR3 runs to 15 residues. CDR3 sequence: CASSLVPSGSHEQYF. CDR3 DNA sequence: TGTGCCAGCAGCTTGGTTCCTTCAGGGTCCCACGAGCAGTACTTC.

The chain carries TRBV4-1 and TRBJ2-7, with 10 bases fitting TRBD1. The length of the CDR3 is 15 residues. V lost 3 bases, J lost 4 bases, and 6 bases stayed unmatched. CDR1 MGHRA and CDR2 YSYEKL come from the germline V gene. CDR3 sequence: CASSHTGTGAYEQYF. CDR3 nucleotides: TGCGCCAGCAGCCACACCGGGACAGGGGCTTACGAGCAGTACTTC.

This clonotype came up many times. The rearrangement joins TRBV7-2 to TRBJ1-2; D unclear. CDR3 length equals 14 residues. Trimming shortened V by 1 base and J by 4 bases, and 10 bases separated the two germline ends. CDR1 and CDR2 from the germline V gene are SGHTA and FQGNSA. The CDR3 here is CASSLVFIAYGYTF. CDR3 DNA: TGTGCCAGCAGCTTAGTCTTTATAGCCTATGGCTACACCTTC.

This chain joins TRBV5-8 and TRBJ2-3, with D perhaps TRBD1 (6 bases). CDR3 size: 15 residues. The germline gives CDR1 SGHTS, CDR2 YDEGEE. V gave up 2 bases and J gave up 3 bases, with 13 bases separating them. The CDR3 loop is CASSFGQFGTDTQYF. In nucleotides, the CDR3 is TGTGCCAGCAGCTTCGGACAGTTTGGAACAGATACGCAGTATTTT.

This clonotype came up many times. The chain is built from TRBV7-2 and TRBJ2-1, with 7 bases fitting TRBD1. Germline loops: CDR1 SGHTA, CDR2 FQGNSA. V lost 5 bases and J lost 8; bases outside the gene matches: 6. CDR3 size: 13 residues. This CDR3 reads CASSHRDRDEQFF. DNA for the CDR3: TGTGCCAGCAGCCACAGGGACAGAGATGAGCAGTTCTTC.

The chain recombines TRBV28 with TRBJ2-7, with D perhaps being TRBD1 or TRBD2 (5 bases each). The germline V and J ends were trimmed by 6 bases and 10 bases, with 13 bases remaining between them. Germline loops: CDR1 MDHEN, CDR2 SYDVKM. This CDR3 spans 11 amino acids. CDR3 region: CASRGVGVQYF. CDR3 nucleotide sequence: TGTGCCAGCAGGGGGGTGGGGGTTCAGTACTTC.

The chain carries TRBV28 and TRBJ1-1; D possibly corresponds to TRBD1 (6 bases). Germline loops: CDR1 MDHEN, CDR2 SYDVKM. Trimming left V 10 bases short and J 5 bases short, with 14 bases between. The CDR3 runs to 12 residues. CDR3 region: CATKGVRTEAFF. The CDR3 DNA sequence: TGTGCCACCAAGGGGGTCCGGACTGAAGCTTTCTTT.

The CDR3 DNA follows: TGTGCCAGCAGCCTCGACGGGGGCAATGAGCAGTTCTTC. It encodes CASSLDGGNEQFF. The chain has TRBV14 and TRBJ2-1, with D perhaps matching TRBD2 (6 bases). The V gene's germline CDR1 is SGHDN and CDR2 FVKESK. This CDR3 has 13 amino acids. Trimming removed 4 bases from V and 6 bases from J, with 10 bases in between.

This clonotype was counted at least ten times. The chain joins TRBV6-1 to TRBJ2-5; tentative D call: TRBD1 (6 bases). Germline V CDR1 and CDR2: MNHNS, SASEGT. Trimming took 6 bases from V and 10 from J, leaving 15 bases between them. The CDR3 is 12 amino acids. The CDR3, as DNA: TGTGCCAGCAGCTACAGGGATGAAGACCAGTACTTC. This encodes CASSYRDEDQYF.

This clonotype was observed a handful of times. The gene calls are TRBV12-3 or TRBV12-4 and TRBJ1-1; weak D call: TRBD1 (5 bases). The CDR3 spans 15 residues. V gave up 3 bases and J gave up 6 bases, with 17 bases separating them. The CDR3 is CASSFRGQGSAEAFF. CDR3 DNA: TGTGCCAGCAGTTTTAGGGGTCAGGGTTCGGCTGAAGCTTTCTTT.

This chain connects TRBV6-2 or TRBV6-3 to TRBJ1-1; D not resolved. This CDR3 contains 12 residues. CDR1 MNHEY and CDR2 SVGEGT come from the germline V gene. Trimming pared 6 bases from V and 8 bases from J, leaving 13 bases between. The CDR3 nucleotides are TGTGCCAGCAGCTCTACCGGGATCGAAGCTTTCTTT. It translates to CASSSTGIEAFF.

The V and J genes are TRBV20-1 and TRBJ2-7; 12 positions agree with TRBD1. CDR1 is DFQATT, CDR2 SNEGSKA, per germline (reference sequence). This CDR3 has 14 residues. Trimming removed 6 bases from V and 9 bases from J; junction bases left unmatched: 12. In DNA, the CDR3 is TGCAGTGCACGGCCGGGACAGGGGGCTTTTGGGCAGTACTTC. This sequence encodes CSARPGQGAFGQYF.

This clonotype was detected many times. The chain combines TRBV7-6 with TRBJ2-3, with 10 bases identical to TRBD2. The CDR3 consists of 17 residues. Trimming at V came to 2 bases and at J to 5 bases, leaving 10 bases not matched to a gene. Germline V gene data show CDR1 as SGHVS and CDR2 as FNYEAQ. The DNA of the CDR3 is TGTGCCAGCAGCTTATACGCAGCGGGGGGGCCCGAAGATACGCAGTATTTT. Encoded protein: CASSLYAAGGPEDTQYF.

This clonotype was seen at least ten times. The rearrangement uses TRBV7-2 and TRBJ2-1, with 13 bases matching TRBD2. The CDR3 runs 15 residues. The V segment lost 4 bases and the J segment 7 bases; nucleotides outside the gene matches: 4. Germline V gene lookup returns CDR1 SGHTA and CDR2 FQGNSA. CDR3 in amino acids: CASSSEGLAGNEQFF. The CDR3 DNA sequence: TGTGCCAGCAGCTCGGAGGGACTAGCGGGAAATGAGCAGTTCTTC.

V is TRBV7-9 and J is TRBJ1-2; D is perhaps TRBD1 (5 bases). The CDR3 spans 17 residues. Trimming took 4 bases from V and 0 from J, leaving 18 bases between them. The germline CDR1 and CDR2 sequences are SEHNR and FQNEAQ (reference sequence). The DNA for the CDR3 is TGTGCCAGCAGCTACTCCAGAGGAGGGGCCTCTAACTATGGCTACACCTTC. Encoded protein: CASSYSRGGASNYGYTF.

In this sample, this clonotype turned up a few times. The genes are TRBV14 and TRBJ2-1; D perhaps matches TRBD1 (6 bases). CDR1 and CDR2 (germline): SGHDN, FVKESK. Trimming removed 0 bases from V and 10 bases from J, with 16 bases in between. The CDR3 loop spans 15 amino acids. In DNA form, the CDR3 reads TGTGCCAGCAGCCAAGATCAGGCAGGGGCCCAAGAGCAGTTCTTC. Amino acid sequence: CASSQDQAGAQEQFF.

This chain joins TRBV7-3 and TRBJ2-1; D could derive from TRBD1 or TRBD2 (5 bases each). V was clipped by 4 bases and J by 10 bases, with 17 bases between them. The CDR3 length is 14 residues. Germline V gene sequence: CDR1 SGHTA, CDR2 FQGTGA. CDR3 DNA: TGTGCCAGCAGCTCCGGGACCCCAGTAGCGGAGCAGTTCTTC. Its translation: CASSSGTPVAEQFF.